This paragraph covers one TCR beta chain sequence. The antigen is unknown. Germline CDR1 and CDR2: MDHEN and SYDVKM. This CDR3 region has 14 residues. The trim removed 2 bases at V and 10 bases at J, leaving 7 bases unmatched. All patients were mismatch repair deficient, assessed by either PCR or immunohistochemistry. TCR sequencing covered a few patients who responded to pembrolizumab. TCRdb's copy holds only in-frame clones and misses some; the assay was immunoSEQ multiplex PCR. The sample yields about 63,000 clones, approximately 88% seen once. This specimen comes from a study of PD-1 blockade in mismatch repair-deficient tumors. Study-level background: All were previously treated, progressing patients with around 12 mismatch repair-deficient cancer types.

Whole-study findings and limits: Tumor-resident clones, often undetectable pretreatment in blood, expanded then contracted after pembrolizumab.

The source is an adult with mismatch repair-deficient cancer. Sample: peripheral blood, taken 52 weeks after starting pembrolizumab. J is TRBJ2-1 and V is TRBV28, with 8 positions matching TRBD2. This CDR3 is CASSLAGGGREQFF. For the CDR3, the DNA is TGTGCCAGCAGTTTAGCGGGAGGCGGGCGAGAGCAGTTCTTC.